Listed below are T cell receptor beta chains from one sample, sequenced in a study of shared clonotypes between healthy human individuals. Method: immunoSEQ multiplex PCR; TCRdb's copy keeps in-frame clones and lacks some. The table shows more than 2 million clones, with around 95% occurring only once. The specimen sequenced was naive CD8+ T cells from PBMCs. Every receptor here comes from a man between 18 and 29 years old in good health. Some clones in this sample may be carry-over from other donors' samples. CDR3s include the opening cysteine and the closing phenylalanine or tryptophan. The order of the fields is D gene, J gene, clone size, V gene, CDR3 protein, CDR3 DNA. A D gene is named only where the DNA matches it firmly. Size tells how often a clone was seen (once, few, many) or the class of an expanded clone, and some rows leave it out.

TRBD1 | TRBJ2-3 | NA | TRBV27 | CASSLTGMDTDTQYF | TGTGCCAGCAGTTTGACAGGGATGGACACAGATACGCAGTATTTT
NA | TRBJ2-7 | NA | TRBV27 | CASGYREQYF | TGTGCCAGCGGGTACCGCGAGCAGTACTTC
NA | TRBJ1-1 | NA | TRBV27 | CASSLGRNNVGTEAFF | TGTGCCAGCAGTTTAGGTCGGAATAACGTGGGCACTGAAGCTTTCTTT
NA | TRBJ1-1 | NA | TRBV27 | CASKRRGMNTEAFF | TGTGCCAGCAAAAGGCGGGGAATGAACACTGAAGCTTTCTTT
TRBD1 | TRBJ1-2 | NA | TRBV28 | CASSGDRGLFGYTF | TGTGCCAGCAGTGGGGACAGGGGGCTATTTGGCTACACCTTC
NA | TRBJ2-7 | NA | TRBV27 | CASGQGGYEQYF | TGTGCCAGTGGGCAGGGTGGCTACGAGCAGTACTTC
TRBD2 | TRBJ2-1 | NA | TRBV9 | CASSPAGTSGPNEQFF | TGTGCCAGCAGCCCGGCCGGGACTAGCGGGCCTAATGAGCAGTTCTTC
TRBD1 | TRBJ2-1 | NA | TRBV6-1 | CASILDRASYNEQFF | TGTGCCAGCATTCTTGACAGGGCTAGCTACAATGAGCAGTTCTTC
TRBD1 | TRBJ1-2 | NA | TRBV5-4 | CASSRERQGTDYGYTF | TGTGCCAGCAGCCGAGAACGCCAAGGGACAGACTATGGCTACACCTTC
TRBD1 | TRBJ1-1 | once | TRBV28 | CASSLGTVTEAFF | TGTGCCAGCAGTTTAGGGACAGTAACTGAAGCTTTCTTT
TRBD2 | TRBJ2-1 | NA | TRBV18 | CASSPDVAGAPYNEQFF | TGTGCCAGCTCACCAGACGTAGCGGGAGCTCCCTACAATGAGCAGTTCTTC
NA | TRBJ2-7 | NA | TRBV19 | CASSVTGETYEQYF | TGTGCCAGTAGTGTGACGGGAGAGACCTACGAGCAGTACTTC
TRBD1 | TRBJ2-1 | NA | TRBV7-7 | CASSLGWTGVGIYNEQFF | TGTGCCAGCAGCTTAGGGTGGACAGGGGTAGGGATCTACAATGAGCAGTTCTTC
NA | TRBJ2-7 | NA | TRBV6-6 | CASSFKTPSLSYEQYF | TGTGCCAGCAGTTTTAAGACACCCTCATTATCCTACGAGCAGTACTTC
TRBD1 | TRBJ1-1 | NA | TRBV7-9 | CASSRDRRSTEAFF | TGTGCCAGCAGCCGGGACAGGAGATCCACTGAAGCTTTCTTT
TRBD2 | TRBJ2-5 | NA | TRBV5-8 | CASSLPGRETQYF | TGTGCCAGCAGCTTGCCCGGGAGGGAGACCCAGTACTTC
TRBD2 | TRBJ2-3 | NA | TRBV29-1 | CSARAGGPDTQYF | TGCAGCGCGAGAGCGGGAGGGCCGGATACGCAGTATTTT
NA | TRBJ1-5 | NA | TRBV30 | CAWSGGGGSNQPQHF | TGTGCCTGGAGTGGTGGAGGGGGGAGCAATCAGCCCCAGCATTTT
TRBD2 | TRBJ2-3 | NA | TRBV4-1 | CASSQEKRELFPDTQYF | TGCGCCAGCAGCCAAGAGAAGCGGGAACTATTCCCAGATACGCAGTATTTT
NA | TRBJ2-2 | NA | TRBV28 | CASSLAGDTGELFF | TGTGCCAGCAGTTTAGCTGGGGACACCGGGGAGCTGTTTTTT
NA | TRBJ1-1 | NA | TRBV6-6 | CASSYFQALEAFF | TGTGCCAGCAGTTACTTCCAGGCTCTAGAAGCTTTCTTT
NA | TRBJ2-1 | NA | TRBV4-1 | CASRVTDSNEQFF | TGCGCCAGCAGGGTGACTGACTCCAATGAGCAGTTCTTC
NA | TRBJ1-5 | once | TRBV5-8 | CASTWRQKGQPQHF | TGTGCCAGCACCTGGCGACAGAAGGGTCAGCCCCAGCATTTT
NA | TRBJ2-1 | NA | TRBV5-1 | CASSLRSPYNEQFF | TGCGCCAGCAGCTTGCGCTCACCATACAATGAGCAGTTCTTC
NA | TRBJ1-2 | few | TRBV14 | CASSPTLTPLYGYTF | TGTGCCAGCAGCCCTACCCTTACCCCCCTCTATGGCTACACCTTC
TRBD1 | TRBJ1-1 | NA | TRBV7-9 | CASSYLDRGQAEAFF | TGTGCCAGCAGCTACCTAGACAGGGGGCAGGCTGAAGCTTTCTTT